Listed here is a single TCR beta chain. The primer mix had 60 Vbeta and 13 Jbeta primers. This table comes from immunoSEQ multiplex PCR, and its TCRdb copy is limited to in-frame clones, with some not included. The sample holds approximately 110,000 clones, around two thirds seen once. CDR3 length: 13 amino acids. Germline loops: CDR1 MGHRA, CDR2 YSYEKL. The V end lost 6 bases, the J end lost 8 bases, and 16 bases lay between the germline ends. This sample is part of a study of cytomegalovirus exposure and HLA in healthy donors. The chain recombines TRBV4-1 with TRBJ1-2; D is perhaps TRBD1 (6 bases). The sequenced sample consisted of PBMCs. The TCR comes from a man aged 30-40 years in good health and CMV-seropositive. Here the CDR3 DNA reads TGCGCCAGCAGGCCGCTCGGGGGGGGCGGCTACACCTTC. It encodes CASRPLGGGGYTF.